This T cell receptor beta chain stems from a study of T cell repertoires in cytomegalovirus infection. With 6 bases removed from V and 7 bases from J, the gap between germline ends came to 18 bases. Germline assignment: CDR1 DFQATT and CDR2 SNEGSKA (reference sequence). The CDR3 extends over 13 amino acids. TCRdb called the reads again in MiXCR, with one record for every CDR3 protein. The sample contains around 310,000 distinct CDR3 sequences, 15% to 20% of which appear only once. The rearrangement joins TRBV20-1 to TRBJ1-1; D might be TRBD1 (5 bases). The origin of this receptor is a human donor in good health (CMV status not recorded). Some clones in this sample may be carry-over from other donors' samples. Input material: PBMCs. The CDR3 DNA reads TGCAGTGCCTACCATACCAGGGAAGTTGAAGCTTTCTTT. Residues: CSAYHTREVEAFF.